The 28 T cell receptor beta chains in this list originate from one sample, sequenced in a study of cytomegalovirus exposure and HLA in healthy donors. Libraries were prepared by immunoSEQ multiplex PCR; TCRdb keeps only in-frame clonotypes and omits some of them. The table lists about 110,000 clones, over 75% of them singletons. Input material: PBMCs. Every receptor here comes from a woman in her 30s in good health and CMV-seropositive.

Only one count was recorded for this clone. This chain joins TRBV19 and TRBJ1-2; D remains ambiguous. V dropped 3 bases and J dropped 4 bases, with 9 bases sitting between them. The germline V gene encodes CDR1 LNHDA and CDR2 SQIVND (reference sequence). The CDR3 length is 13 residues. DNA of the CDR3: TGTGCCAGTAGTATTTCCGTTTTCTATGGCTACACCTTC. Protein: CASSISVFYGYTF.

Here the CDR3 reads CASSVGGGNTDTQYF. The CDR3 DNA follows: TGTGCCAGCAGCGTAGGCGGGGGTAACACAGATACGCAGTATTTT. The J gene is TRBJ2-3, the V gene TRBV9, with 7 bases lining up with TRBD2. CDR1 SGDLS and CDR2 YYNGEE come from the germline V gene. This CDR3 region has 15 residues. V was pared by 0 bases and J by 2 bases, with 3 bases of the junction left unmatched.

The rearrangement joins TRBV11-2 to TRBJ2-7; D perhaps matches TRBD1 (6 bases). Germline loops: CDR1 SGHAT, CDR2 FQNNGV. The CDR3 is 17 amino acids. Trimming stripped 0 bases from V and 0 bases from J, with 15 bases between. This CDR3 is CASSLESAGEYSYEQYF. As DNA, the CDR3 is TGTGCCAGCAGCTTAGAGTCGGCAGGGGAGTACTCCTACGAGCAGTACTTC.

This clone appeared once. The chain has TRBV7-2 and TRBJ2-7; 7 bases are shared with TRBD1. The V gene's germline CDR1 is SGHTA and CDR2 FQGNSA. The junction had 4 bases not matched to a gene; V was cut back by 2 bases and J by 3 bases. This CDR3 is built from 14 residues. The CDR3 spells CASSLSQGDYEQYF. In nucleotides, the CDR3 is TGTGCCAGCAGCTTAAGTCAGGGGGACTACGAGCAGTACTTC.

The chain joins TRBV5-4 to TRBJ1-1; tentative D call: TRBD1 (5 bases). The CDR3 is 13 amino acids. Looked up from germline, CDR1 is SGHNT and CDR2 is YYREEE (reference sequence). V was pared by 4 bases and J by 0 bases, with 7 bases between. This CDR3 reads CASSQTVNTEAFF. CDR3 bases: TGTGCCAGCAGCCAGACAGTGAACACTGAAGCTTTCTTT.

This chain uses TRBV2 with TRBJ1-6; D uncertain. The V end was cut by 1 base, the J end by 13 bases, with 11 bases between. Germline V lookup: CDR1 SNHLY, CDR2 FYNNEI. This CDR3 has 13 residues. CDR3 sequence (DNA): TGTGCCAGCAGTGAAGTCCGGGGTGGGCCCCTCCACTTT. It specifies CASSEVRGGPLHF.

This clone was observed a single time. CDR3 protein: CASSQDARVSEQFF. Written as DNA, the CDR3 is TGCGCCAGCAGCCAAGATGCGCGGGTGAGTGAGCAGTTCTTC. This chain connects TRBV4-3 to TRBJ2-1; D may be TRBD2 (5 bases). The CDR3 contains 14 residues. Trimming cost V 0 bases and J 9 bases, with 12 bases left between them. Germline loops: CDR1 LGHNA, CDR2 YSLEER.

The CDR3 region has the DNA TGTGCCAGCTCACCCCTCTCACAGGGGACAACGCCAGATACGCAGTATTTT. It yields the protein CASSPLSQGTTPDTQYF. The chain joins TRBV18 to TRBJ2-3, with TRBD1 matching 7 bases. After removal of 3 bases from V and 4 bases from J, the junction contained 13 bases not matched to a gene. This CDR3 comprises 17 residues. The V gene's germline CDR1 is KGHSH and CDR2 LQKENI. Based on the CDR3 plus reference TRBV18 and TRBJ2-3, the full variable domain is NAGVMQNPRHLVRRRGQEARLRCSPMKGHSHVYWYRQLPEEGLKFMVYLQKENIIDESGMPKERFSAEFPKEGPSILRIQQVVRGDSAAYFCASSPLSQGTTPDTQYFGPGTRLTVL.

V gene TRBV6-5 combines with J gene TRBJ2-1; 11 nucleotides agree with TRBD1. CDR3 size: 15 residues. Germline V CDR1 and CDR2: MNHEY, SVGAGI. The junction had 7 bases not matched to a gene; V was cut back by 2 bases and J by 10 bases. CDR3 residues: CASSYRGQGEGEQFF. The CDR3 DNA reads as TGTGCCAGCAGTTACAGGGGACAGGGGGAAGGGGAGCAGTTCTTC.

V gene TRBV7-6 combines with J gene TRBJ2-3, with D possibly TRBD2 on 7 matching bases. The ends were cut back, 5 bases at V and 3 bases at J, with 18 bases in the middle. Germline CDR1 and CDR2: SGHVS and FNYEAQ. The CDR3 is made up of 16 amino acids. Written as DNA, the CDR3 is TGTGCCAGCAGCCACCCTGGTGGGGGGGCTACAGATACGCAGTATTTT. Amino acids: CASSHPGGGATDTQYF.

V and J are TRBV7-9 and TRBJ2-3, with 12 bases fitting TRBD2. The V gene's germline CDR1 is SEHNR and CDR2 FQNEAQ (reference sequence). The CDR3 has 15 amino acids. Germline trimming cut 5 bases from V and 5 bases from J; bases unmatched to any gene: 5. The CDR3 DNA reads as TGTGCCAGCAGCCGACGGGGACTAGCGGGAGATACGCAGTATTTT. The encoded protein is CASSRRGLAGDTQYF.

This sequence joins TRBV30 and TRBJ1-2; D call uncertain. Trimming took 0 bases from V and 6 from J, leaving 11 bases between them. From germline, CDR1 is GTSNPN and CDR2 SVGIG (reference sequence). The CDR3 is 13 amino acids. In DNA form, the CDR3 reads TGTGCCTGGAGTGTGTTGTCCGGGAATGGCTACACCTTC. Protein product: CAWSVLSGNGYTF.

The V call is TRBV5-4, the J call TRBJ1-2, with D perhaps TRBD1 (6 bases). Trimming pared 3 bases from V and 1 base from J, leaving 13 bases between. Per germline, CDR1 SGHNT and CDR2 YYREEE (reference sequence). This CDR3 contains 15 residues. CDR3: CASSSTNRVNYGYTF. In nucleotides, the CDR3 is TGTGCCAGCAGCTCCACTAACAGGGTTAACTATGGCTACACCTTC. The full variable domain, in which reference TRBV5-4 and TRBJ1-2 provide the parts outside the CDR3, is ETGVTQSPTHLIKTRGQQVTLRCSSQSGHNTVSWYQQALGQGPQFIFQYYREEENGRGNFPPRFSGLQFPNYSSELNVNALELDDSALYLCASSSTNRVNYGYTFGSGTRLTVV.

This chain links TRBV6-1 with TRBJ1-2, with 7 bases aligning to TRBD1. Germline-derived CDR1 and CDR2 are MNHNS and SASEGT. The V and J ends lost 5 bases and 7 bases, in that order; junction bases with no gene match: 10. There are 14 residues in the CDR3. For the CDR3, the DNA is TGTGCCAGCAGTAAACCGGGACAGCGTTCTGGCTACACCTTC. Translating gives CASSKPGQRSGYTF.

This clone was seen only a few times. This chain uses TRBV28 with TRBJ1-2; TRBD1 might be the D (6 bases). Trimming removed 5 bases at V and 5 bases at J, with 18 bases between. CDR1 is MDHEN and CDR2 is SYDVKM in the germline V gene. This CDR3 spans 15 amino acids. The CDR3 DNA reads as TGTGCCAGCAGTAACTGGGGGGGCAGCAATTATGGCTACACCTTC. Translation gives CASSNWGGSNYGYTF.

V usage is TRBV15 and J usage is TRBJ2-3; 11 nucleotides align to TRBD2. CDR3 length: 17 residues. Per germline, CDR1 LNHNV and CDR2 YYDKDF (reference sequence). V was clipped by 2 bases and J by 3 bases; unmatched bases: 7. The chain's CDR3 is CATSRSSGGTGTDTQYF. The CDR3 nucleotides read TGTGCCACCAGCAGATCTAGCGGGGGGACGGGGACAGATACGCAGTATTTT.

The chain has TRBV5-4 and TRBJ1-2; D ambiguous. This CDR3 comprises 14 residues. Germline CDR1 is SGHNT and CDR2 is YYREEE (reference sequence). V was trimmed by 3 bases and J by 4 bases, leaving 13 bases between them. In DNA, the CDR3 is TGTGCCAGCAGCTCCCTACAGCTACCCTATGGCTACACCTTC. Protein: CASSSLQLPYGYTF.

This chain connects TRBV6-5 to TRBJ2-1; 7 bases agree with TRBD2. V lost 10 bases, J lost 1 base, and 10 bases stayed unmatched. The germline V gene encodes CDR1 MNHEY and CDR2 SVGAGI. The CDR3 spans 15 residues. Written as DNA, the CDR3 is TGTGCCACAGGGAGGGGCGGTGGGTCCTACAATGAGCAGTTCTTC. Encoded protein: CATGRGGGSYNEQFF.

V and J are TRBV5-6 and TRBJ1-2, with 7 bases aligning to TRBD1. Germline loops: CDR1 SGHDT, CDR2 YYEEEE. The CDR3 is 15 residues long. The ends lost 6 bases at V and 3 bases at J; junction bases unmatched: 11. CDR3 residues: CASTTVGGADYGYTF. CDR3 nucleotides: TGTGCCAGCACCACGGTAGGGGGCGCGGACTATGGCTACACCTTC.

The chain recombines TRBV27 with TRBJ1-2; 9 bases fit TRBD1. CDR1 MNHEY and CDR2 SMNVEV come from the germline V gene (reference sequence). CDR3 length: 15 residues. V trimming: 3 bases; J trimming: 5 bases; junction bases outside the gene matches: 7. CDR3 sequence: CASSFRRDRVYGYTF. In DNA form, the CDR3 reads TGTGCCAGCAGTTTTCGCCGGGACAGGGTTTATGGCTACACCTTC.

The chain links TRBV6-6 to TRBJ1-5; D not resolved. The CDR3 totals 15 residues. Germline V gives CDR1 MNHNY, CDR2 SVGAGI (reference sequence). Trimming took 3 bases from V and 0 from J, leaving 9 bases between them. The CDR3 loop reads CASSYTSGSNQPQHF. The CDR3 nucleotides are TGTGCCAGCAGTTATACGTCGGGTAGCAATCAGCCCCAGCATTTT.

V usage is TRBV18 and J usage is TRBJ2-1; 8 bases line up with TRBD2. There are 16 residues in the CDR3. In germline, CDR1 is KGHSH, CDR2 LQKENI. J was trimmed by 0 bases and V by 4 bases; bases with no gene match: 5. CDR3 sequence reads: CASSRTGTSSYNEQFF. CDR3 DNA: TGTGCCAGCTCACGTACCGGGACTAGCTCCTACAATGAGCAGTTCTTC.

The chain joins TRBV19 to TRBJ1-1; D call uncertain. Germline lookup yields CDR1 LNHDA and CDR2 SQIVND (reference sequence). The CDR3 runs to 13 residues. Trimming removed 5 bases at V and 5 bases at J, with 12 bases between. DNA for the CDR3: TGTGCCAGTAGTTCCCCCCTAGGAACTGAAGCTTTCTTT. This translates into CASSSPLGTEAFF.

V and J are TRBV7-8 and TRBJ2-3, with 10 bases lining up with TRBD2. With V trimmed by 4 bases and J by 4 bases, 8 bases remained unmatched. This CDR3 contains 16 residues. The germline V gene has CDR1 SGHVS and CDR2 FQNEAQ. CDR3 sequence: CASSWPERGGADTQYF. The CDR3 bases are TGTGCCAGCAGCTGGCCGGAGCGGGGGGGCGCAGATACGCAGTATTTT.

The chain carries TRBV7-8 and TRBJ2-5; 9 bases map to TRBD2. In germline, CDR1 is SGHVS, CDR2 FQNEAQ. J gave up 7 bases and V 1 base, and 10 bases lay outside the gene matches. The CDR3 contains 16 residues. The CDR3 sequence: CASSLVASGASWTQYF. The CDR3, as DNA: TGTGCCAGCAGCTTAGTTGCTAGCGGGGCTTCTTGGACCCAGTACTTC.

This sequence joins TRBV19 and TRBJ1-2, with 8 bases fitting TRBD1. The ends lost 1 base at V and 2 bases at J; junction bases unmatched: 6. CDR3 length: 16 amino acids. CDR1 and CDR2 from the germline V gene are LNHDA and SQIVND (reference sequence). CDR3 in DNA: TGTGCCAGTAGTATAGGGGGAAGACAGGGGAACTATGGCTACACCTTC. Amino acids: CASSIGGRQGNYGYTF.

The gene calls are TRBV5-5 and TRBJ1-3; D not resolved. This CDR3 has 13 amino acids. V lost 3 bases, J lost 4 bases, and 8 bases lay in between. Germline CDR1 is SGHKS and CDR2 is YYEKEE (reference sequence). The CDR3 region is CASSSIPGNTIYF. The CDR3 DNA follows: TGTGCCAGCAGCTCAATTCCCGGAAACACCATATATTTT.

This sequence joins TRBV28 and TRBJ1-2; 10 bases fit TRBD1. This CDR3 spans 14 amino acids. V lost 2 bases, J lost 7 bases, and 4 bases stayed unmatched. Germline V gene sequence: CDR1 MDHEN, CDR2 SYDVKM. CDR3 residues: CASSLPTGGFGYTF. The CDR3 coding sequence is TGTGCCAGCAGTTTACCGACAGGGGGCTTTGGCTACACCTTC.